These T cell receptor beta chains were read from a single sample in a study of blood T cell repertoires in COVID-19. TCRdb's table, derived via immunoSEQ multiplex PCR, lists solely in-frame clones and lacks some. Among 100,000 to 150,000 clones listed, under 90% were seen once. The sample consisted of PBMCs or T cells enriched from blood (not recorded which). The receptor set was obtained from a man aged 40-49 years with acute COVID-19. Both conserved end residues are part of each CDR3. D genes are given only for firm matches. Only some rows state a clone size, as once, few, many or a class for expanded clones.

J gene	D gene	V gene	clone size	CDR3 protein	CDR3 DNA
TRBJ2-1	NA	TRBV5-1	NA	CASSSDSRNEQFF	TGCGCCAGCAGCTCGGACAGCCGCAATGAGCAGTTCTTC
TRBJ2-3	TRBD2	TRBV23-1	NA	CASSPGPSGADTQYF	TGCGCCAGCAGCCCAGGGCCTAGCGGGGCAGATACGCAGTATTTT
TRBJ2-7	NA	TRBV19	few	CASSRVVGYEQYF	TGTGCCAGTAGCCGGGTCGTGGGCTACGAGCAGTACTTC
TRBJ1-6	TRBD1	TRBV27	NA	CASSPILTGGASPLHF	TGTGCCAGCAGTCCGATCCTTACAGGGGGCGCGTCACCCCTCCACTTT
TRBJ1-6	TRBD1	TRBV5-6	NA	CASTLLGDRGYNSPLHF	TGTGCCAGCACCCTCCTTGGCGACAGGGGATATAATTCACCCCTCCACTTT
TRBJ1-1	NA	TRBV12-3/TRBV12-4	NA	CASRGGNTEAFF	TGTGCCAGCAGGGGGGGGAACACTGAAGCTTTCTTT
TRBJ1-3	NA	TRBV7-2	NA	CASSTYGNTIYF	TGTGCCAGCAGCACCTATGGAAACACCATATATTTT
TRBJ1-2	TRBD1	TRBV11-2	NA	CASSPDRVNGYTF	TGTGCCAGCAGCCCGGACAGGGTTAATGGCTACACCTTC
TRBJ2-7	TRBD2	TRBV5-1	once	CASSLASGSSDAYEQYF	TGCGCCAGCAGCTTGGCTAGCGGGAGTTCAGATGCCTACGAGCAGTACTTC
TRBJ1-2	NA	TRBV5-1	NA	CASSLGGENGYTF	TGCGCCAGCAGCTTGGGGGGCGAGAATGGCTACACCTTC
TRBJ1-4	NA	TRBV24-1	NA	CATSDWREQLFF	TGTGCCACCAGTGATTGGAGGGAACAGCTGTTTTTT
TRBJ2-7	TRBD1	TRBV5-8	once	CASSTNRGLEQYF	TGTGCCAGCAGCACAAACAGGGGGCTCGAGCAGTACTTC
TRBJ2-2	NA	TRBV11-3	NA	CASSPARGPGELFF	TGTGCCAGCAGTCCCGCAAGGGGCCCCGGGGAGCTGTTTTTT
TRBJ2-7	TRBD1	TRBV18	once	CASSPPTGQGGDEQYF	TGTGCCAGCTCACCACCGACGGGACAGGGAGGCGACGAGCAGTACTTC
TRBJ1-1	TRBD1	TRBV19	NA	CASSIDGTENTEAFF	TGTGCCAGTAGTATAGATGGGACAGAGAACACTGAAGCTTTCTTT
TRBJ2-2	TRBD1	TRBV12-5	NA	CASGHGQGAAGELFF	TGTGCTAGTGGTCACGGACAGGGGGCGGCCGGGGAGCTGTTTTTT
TRBJ1-1	NA	TRBV5-8	NA	CASSLSWRNTEAFF	TGTGCCAGCAGCTTGTCCTGGAGGAACACTGAAGCTTTCTTT
TRBJ2-1	TRBD1	TRBV28	NA	CASSQGGGLYNEQFF	TGTGCCAGCAGTCAAGGGGGCGGTCTCTACAATGAGCAGTTCTTC
TRBJ2-3	TRBD2	TRBV5-4	NA	CASSLEGLAGGFSTDTQYF	TGTGCCAGCAGCTTGGAAGGACTAGCGGGGGGCTTTAGCACAGATACGCAGTATTTT
TRBJ2-2	TRBD2	TRBV7-3	few	CASSSSSGGTGELFF	TGTGCCAGCAGCTCGTCTAGCGGGGGCACCGGGGAGCTGTTTTTT
TRBJ1-4	TRBD1	TRBV11-2	NA	CASSSLDRAKEKLFF	TGTGCCAGCAGTTCCTTGGACAGGGCTAAGGAAAAACTGTTTTTT
TRBJ1-5	NA	TRBV10-3	once	CAISDREGQPQHF	TGTGCCATCAGTGACAGGGAAGGTCAGCCCCAGCATTTT
TRBJ1-2	TRBD1	TRBV28	once	CASRPGQGGDGYTF	TGTGCCAGCAGGCCAGGACAGGGGGGCGATGGCTACACCTTC
TRBJ2-3	NA	TRBV19	NA	CASSGGWSTDTQYF	TGTGCCAGCTCCGGAGGATGGAGCACAGATACGCAGTATTTT
TRBJ1-6	NA	TRBV30	NA	CAWSAGSYNSPLHF	TGTGCCTGGAGTGCTGGCAGTTATAATTCACCCCTCCACTTT
TRBJ2-3	NA	TRBV29-1	NA	CSVDRSLFHSYRTDTQYF	TGCAGCGTTGACAGAAGCTTGTTCCACAGCTACCGCACAGATACGCAGTATTTT
TRBJ2-5	TRBD2	TRBV7-9	NA	CASSLNGLAGGKETQYF	TGTGCCAGCAGCTTAAACGGACTAGCGGGGGGTAAAGAGACCCAGTACTTC
TRBJ2-3	TRBD2	TRBV16	once	CASSPLGGERLSTDTQYF	TGTGCCAGCAGCCCCCTGGGAGGGGAAAGACTCAGCACAGATACGCAGTATTTT
TRBJ2-5	TRBD1	TRBV7-2	NA	CASSLGDRERETQYF	TGTGCCAGCAGTCTCGGGGACAGGGAACGAGAGACCCAGTACTTC
TRBJ1-1	NA	TRBV12-3/TRBV12-4	once	CASSLYKTEAFF	TGTGCCAGCAGTTTATACAAAACCGAAGCTTTCTTT
TRBJ1-5	TRBD1	TRBV19	NA	CASGDSSNQPQHF	TGTGCCAGTGGGGACAGCAGCAATCAGCCCCAGCATTTT
TRBJ1-2	TRBD1	TRBV6-5	NA	CASSQGGQGYGYTF	TGTGCCAGCAGTCAGGGGGGACAGGGCTATGGCTACACCTTC
TRBJ2-6	NA	TRBV5-1	NA	CASSSIGLAGANVLTF	TGCGCCAGCAGCTCCATCGGTTTAGCTGGGGCCAACGTCCTGACTTTC
TRBJ2-2	NA	TRBV7-9	few	CASSLELAVSTGELFF	TGTGCCAGCAGCTTAGAACTAGCAGTAAGCACCGGGGAGCTGTTTTTT
TRBJ2-7	TRBD1	TRBV28	few	CASSQPGQGDYEQYF	TGTGCCAGCAGTCAGCCGGGACAGGGAGACTACGAGCAGTACTTC
TRBJ1-5	TRBD1	TRBV24-1	NA	CATSTDRDHQPQHF	TGTGCCACCAGTACCGACAGGGATCATCAGCCCCAGCATTTT
TRBJ1-1	TRBD1	TRBV29-1	few	CSVDRTGITEAFF	TGCAGCGTTGATCGGACAGGGATCACTGAAGCTTTCTTT
TRBJ2-5	TRBD1	TRBV14	NA	CASSPRTGGETQYF	TGTGCCAGCAGCCCCCGGACAGGGGGGGAGACCCAGTACTTC
TRBJ1-4	NA	TRBV5-1	NA	CASSTRGPNEKLFF	TGCGCCAGCAGTACGCGGGGCCCTAATGAAAAACTGTTTTTT
TRBJ2-7	TRBD1	TRBV6-6	NA	CASSYSTGQGSYEQYF	TGTGCCAGCAGTTACTCGACGGGACAGGGGTCCTACGAGCAGTACTTC
TRBJ1-3	NA	TRBV5-1	NA	CASSAGSSGNTIYF	TGCGCCAGCAGTGCGGGCAGCTCTGGAAACACCATATATTTT
TRBJ2-1	TRBD2	TRBV3-1/TRBV3-2	NA	CASSQDSGLAGNNEQFF	TGTGCCAGCAGCCAAGATTCAGGGCTAGCGGGAAACAATGAGCAGTTCTTC
TRBJ1-5	TRBD1	TRBV25-1	NA	CASSEGTGDGGQPQHF	TGTGCCAGCAGTGAAGGGACAGGGGATGGCGGTCAGCCCCAGCATTTT
TRBJ2-2	NA	TRBV7-9	many	CANMNSYTGELFF	TGTGCCAACATGAACAGTTACACCGGGGAGCTGTTTTTT
TRBJ2-5	NA	TRBV18	NA	CASSGGLAKETQYF	TGTGCCAGCTCAGGGGGACTGGCCAAAGAGACCCAGTACTTC
TRBJ1-2	NA	TRBV12-5	many	CASGLSGIRDGYTF	TGTGCTAGTGGTTTGTCAGGAATCAGAGATGGCTACACCTTC
TRBJ2-7	NA	TRBV5-6	NA	CASSDFVTYEQYF	TGTGCCAGCAGCGACTTTGTGACCTACGAGCAGTACTTC
TRBJ2-7	NA	TRBV19	NA	CASSIGHNYEQYF	TGTGCCAGTAGTATCGGACATAACTACGAGCAGTACTTC
TRBJ1-5	NA	TRBV7-2	NA	CASSPYNQPQHF	TGTGCCAGCAGCCCCTACAATCAGCCCCAGCATTTT
TRBJ2-1	NA	TRBV19	few	CASRTPGRLRNEQFF	TGTGCCAGTAGAACCCCCGGGAGACTCCGAAATGAGCAGTTCTTC
TRBJ2-7	NA	TRBV27	NA	CASSLSKGYEQYF	TGTGCCAGCAGTTTAAGTAAGGGGTACGAGCAGTACTTC
TRBJ2-7	NA	TRBV28	NA	CASSLQQTWYEQYF	TGTGCCAGCAGTTTACAACAGACATGGTACGAGCAGTACTTC